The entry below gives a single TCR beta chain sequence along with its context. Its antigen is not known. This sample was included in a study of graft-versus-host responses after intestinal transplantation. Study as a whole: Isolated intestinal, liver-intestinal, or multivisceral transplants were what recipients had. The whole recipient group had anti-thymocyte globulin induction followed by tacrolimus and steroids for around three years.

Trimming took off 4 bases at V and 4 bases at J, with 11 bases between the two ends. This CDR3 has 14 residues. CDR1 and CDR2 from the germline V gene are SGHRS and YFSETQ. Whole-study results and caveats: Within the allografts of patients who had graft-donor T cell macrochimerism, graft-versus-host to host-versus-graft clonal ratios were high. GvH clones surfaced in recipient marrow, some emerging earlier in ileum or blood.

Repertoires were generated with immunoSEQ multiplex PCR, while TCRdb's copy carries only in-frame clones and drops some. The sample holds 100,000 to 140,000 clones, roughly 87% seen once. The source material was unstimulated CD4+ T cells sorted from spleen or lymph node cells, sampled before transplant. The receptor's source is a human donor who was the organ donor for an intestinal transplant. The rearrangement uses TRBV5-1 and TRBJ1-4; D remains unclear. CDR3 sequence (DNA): TGCGCCAGCAGCCTAAGTGGCAATAATGAAAAACTGTTTTTT. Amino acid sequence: CASSLSGNNEKLFF.